This TCR beta chain originates from a study of T cells in Graves' hyperthyroidism and ophthalmopathy. Points from the study as a whole: By a 13 V-J model, ophthalmopathy was set apart from stable hyperthyroidism. Model predictions of ophthalmopathy came a median around 7.1 months before onset.

The study enrolled patients aged 18 to 65 with newly diagnosed hyperthyroidism of under 2 months' duration. TCR beta CDR3 region amplification was performed from RNA transcripts. When the TCR CDR3 underwent first-round RT-PCR, the HTBI primer set was used. TCRdb fed the multiplex PCR reads into MiXCR, producing one record per CDR3 protein. The sample lists around 560,000 distinct CDR3 sequences, about a sixth seen once, with approximately 20% in the top ten. Deletions cut 5 bases from V and 2 bases from J, with 17 bases between. The CDR3 covers 16 residues. About this clonotype: The antigen is unknown.

The J gene is TRBJ2-3, the V gene TRBV12-3 or TRBV12-4; D possibly corresponds to TRBD2 (6 bases). Sequencing was performed on blood. This TCR derives from a woman aged 18 to 35 with Graves' hyperthyroidism. The CDR3 protein is CASSPVAGRHTDTQYF. The DNA of the CDR3 is TGTGCCAGCAGTCCCGTTGCGGGGAGACACACAGATACGCAGTATTTT.